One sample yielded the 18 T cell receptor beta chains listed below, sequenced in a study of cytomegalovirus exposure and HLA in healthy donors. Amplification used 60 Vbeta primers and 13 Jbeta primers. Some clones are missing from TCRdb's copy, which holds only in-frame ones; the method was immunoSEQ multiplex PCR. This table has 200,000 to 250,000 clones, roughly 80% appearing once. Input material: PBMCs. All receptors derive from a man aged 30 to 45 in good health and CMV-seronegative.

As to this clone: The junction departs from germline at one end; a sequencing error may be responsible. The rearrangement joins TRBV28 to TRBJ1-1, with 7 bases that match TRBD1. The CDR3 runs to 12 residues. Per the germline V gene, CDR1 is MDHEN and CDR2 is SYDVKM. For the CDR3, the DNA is TGTGCCACCGACAGGGTAGGAGTACCCCTAACCTTT. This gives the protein CATDRVGVPLTF.

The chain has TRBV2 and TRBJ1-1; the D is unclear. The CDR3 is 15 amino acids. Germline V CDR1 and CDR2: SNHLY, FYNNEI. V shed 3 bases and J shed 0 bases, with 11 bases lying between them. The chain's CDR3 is CASSERVAVNTEAFF. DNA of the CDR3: TGTGCCAGCAGTGAGAGGGTCGCGGTGAACACTGAAGCTTTCTTT.

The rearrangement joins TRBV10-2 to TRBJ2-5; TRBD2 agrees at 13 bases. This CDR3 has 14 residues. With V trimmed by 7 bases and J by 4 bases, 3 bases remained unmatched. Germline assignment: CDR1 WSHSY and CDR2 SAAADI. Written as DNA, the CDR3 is TGCGCCAGCACGGGACTAGCGGGGTTAGAGACCCAGTACTTC. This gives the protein CASTGLAGLETQYF.

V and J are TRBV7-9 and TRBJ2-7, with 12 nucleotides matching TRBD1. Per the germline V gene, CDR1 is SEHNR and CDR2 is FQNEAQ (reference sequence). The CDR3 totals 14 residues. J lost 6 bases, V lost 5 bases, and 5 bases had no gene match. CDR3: CASSTGTGGSEQYF. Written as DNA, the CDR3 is TGTGCCAGCAGCACCGGGACAGGGGGCTCCGAGCAGTACTTC.

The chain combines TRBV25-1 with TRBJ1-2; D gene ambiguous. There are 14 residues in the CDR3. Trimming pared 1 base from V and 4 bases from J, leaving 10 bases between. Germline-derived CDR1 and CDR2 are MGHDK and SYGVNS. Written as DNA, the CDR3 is TGTGCCAGCAGTGAATCCGGGAGATTCTATGGCTACACCTTC. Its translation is CASSESGRFYGYTF.

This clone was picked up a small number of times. The CDR3 region has the DNA TGTGCCAGCAGCTCGGGACACGGCTATGGCTACACCTTC. It codes for CASSSGHGYGYTF. This rearrangement joins TRBV7-3 to TRBJ1-2; D may be TRBD1 (6 bases). V was clipped by 4 bases and J by 4 bases, with 10 bases between them. This CDR3 region has 13 residues. The V gene's germline CDR1 is SGHTA and CDR2 FQGTGA. The variable domain in full, completed from reference TRBV7-3 and TRBJ1-2, reads GAGVSQTPSNKVTEKGKYVELRCDPISGHTALYWYRQSLGQGPEFLIYFQGTGAADDSGLPNDRFFAVRPEGSVSTLKIQRTERGDSAVYLCASSSGHGYGYTFGSGTRLTVV.

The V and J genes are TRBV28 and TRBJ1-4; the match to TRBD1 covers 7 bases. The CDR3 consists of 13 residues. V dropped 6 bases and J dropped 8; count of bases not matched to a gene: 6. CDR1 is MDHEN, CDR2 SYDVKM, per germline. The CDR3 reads CASRPPGGEKLFF. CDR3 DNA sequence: TGTGCCAGCAGACCCCCAGGGGGGGAAAAACTGTTTTTT.

CDR3 in DNA: TGTGCCAGCAGCTCCGTTTCGGGGGGCCCCCCCACAGATACGCAGTATTTT. Translating gives CASSSVSGGPPTDTQYF. The chain employs TRBV7-9 and TRBJ2-3; maybe TRBD2 (7 bases). V lost 4 bases, J lost 2 bases, and 19 bases lay in between. The germline gives CDR1 SEHNR, CDR2 FQNEAQ (reference sequence). The CDR3 is 17 residues long.

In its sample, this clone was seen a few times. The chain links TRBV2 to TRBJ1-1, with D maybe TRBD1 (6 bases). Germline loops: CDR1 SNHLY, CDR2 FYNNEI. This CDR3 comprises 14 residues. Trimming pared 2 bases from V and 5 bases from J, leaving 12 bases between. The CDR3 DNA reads TGTGCCAGCAGTGAATTATGGGGGCGGACTGAAGCTTTCTTT. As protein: CASSELWGRTEAFF.

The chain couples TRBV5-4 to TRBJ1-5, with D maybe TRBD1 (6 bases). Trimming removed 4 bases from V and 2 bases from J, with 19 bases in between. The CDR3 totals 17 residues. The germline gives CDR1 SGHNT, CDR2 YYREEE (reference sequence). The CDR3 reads CASSQKNVRQGNQPQHF. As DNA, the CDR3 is TGTGCCAGCAGCCAAAAAAACGTTCGACAGGGCAATCAGCCCCAGCATTTT.

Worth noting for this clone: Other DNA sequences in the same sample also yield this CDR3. The CDR3 reads CASSWTGGAYEQYF. The CDR3 region has the DNA TGCGCCAGCAGCTGGACAGGGGGCGCGTACGAGCAGTACTTC. The genes are TRBV5-1 and TRBJ2-7; 11 bases agree with TRBD1. This CDR3 comprises 14 residues. Unmatched junction bases numbered 3, after V lost 3 bases and J lost 4 bases. Germline V gene data show CDR1 as SGHRS and CDR2 as YFSETQ. The full variable domain, with the rest looked up from reference TRBV5-1 and TRBJ2-7, is KAGVTQTPRYLIKTRGQQVTLSCSPISGHRSVSWYQQTPGQGLQFLFEYFSETQRNKGNFPGRFSGRQFSNSRSEMNVSTLELGDSALYLCASSWTGGAYEQYFGPGTRLTVT.

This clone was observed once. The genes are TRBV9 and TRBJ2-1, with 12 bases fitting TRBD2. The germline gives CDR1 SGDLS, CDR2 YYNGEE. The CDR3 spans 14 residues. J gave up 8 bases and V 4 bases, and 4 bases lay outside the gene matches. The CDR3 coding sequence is TGTGCCAGCAGCTCCGGACTAGCGGGGTATGAGCAGTTCTTC. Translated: CASSSGLAGYEQFF. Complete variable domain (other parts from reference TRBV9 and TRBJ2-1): DSGVTQTPKHLITATGQRVTLRCSPRSGDLSVYWYQQSLDQGLQFLIQYYNGEERAKGNILERFSAQQFPDLHSELNLSSLELGDSALYFCASSSGLAGYEQFFGPGTRLTVL.

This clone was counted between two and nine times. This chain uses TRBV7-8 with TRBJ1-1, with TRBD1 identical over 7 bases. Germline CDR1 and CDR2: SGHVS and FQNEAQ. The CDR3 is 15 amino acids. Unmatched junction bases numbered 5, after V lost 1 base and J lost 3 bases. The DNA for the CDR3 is TGTGCCAGCAGCTTAGGGACAGGTGGTTACACTGAAGCTTTCTTT. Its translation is CASSLGTGGYTEAFF.

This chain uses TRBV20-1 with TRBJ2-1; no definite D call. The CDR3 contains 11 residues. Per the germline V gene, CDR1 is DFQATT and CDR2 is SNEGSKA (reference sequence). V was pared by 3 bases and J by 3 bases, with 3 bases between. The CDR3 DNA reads TGCAGTGCTAGTCTCTACAATGAGCAGTTCTTC. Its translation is CSASLYNEQFF.

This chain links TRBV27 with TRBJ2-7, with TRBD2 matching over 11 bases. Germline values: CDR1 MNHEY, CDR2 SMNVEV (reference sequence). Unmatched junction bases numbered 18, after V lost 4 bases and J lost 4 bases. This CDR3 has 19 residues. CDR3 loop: CASSSLSGGAGSKLYEQYF. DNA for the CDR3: TGTGCCAGCAGTTCCCTTAGCGGGGGGGCCGGCAGTAAACTTTACGAGCAGTACTTC.

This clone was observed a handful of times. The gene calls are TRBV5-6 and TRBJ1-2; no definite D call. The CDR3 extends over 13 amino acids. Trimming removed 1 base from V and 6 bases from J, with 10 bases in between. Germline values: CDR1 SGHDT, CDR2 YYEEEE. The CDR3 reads CASSLRVTDGYTF. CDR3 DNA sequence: TGTGCCAGCAGCTTGCGAGTAACGGATGGCTACACCTTC.

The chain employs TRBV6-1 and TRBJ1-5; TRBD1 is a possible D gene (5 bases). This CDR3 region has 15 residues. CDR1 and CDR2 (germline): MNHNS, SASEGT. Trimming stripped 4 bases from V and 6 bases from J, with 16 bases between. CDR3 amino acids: CASSGVQGAGQPQHF. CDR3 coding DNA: TGTGCCAGCAGTGGGGTGCAGGGCGCTGGTCAGCCCCAGCATTTT.

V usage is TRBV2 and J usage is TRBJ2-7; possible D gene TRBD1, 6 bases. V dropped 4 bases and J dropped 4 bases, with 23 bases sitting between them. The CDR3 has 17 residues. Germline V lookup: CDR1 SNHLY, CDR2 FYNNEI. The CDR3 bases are TGTGCCAGCAGTGCGACTCTCGTGGCGACAGGTAGATACGAGCAGTACTTC. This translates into CASSATLVATGRYEQYF.